This TCR beta chain was observed in a study of CD8+ T cells in alopecia areata. The wider study: Treated patients received oral tofacitinib, 5 to 10 mg twice daily. Broader study findings: With just one nonresponder, it is still uncertain whether baseline CD8+ expansion relates to response. Mice gave a clearer picture of TCR sharing than patients did, possibly for HLA-related reasons. The study found tofacitinib significantly decreased scalp clonality and expanded CD8+ clones among the top 100.

Extracted RNA was reverse transcribed, and the resulting cDNA served as sequencing template. Clones were read by immunoSEQ multiplex PCR, and TCRdb kept only the in-frame ones, dropping some. The top ten hold around 1.4% of the sample, which has some 240,000 clones, approximately 57% seen once. The CDR3 sequence is 14 residues long. Between the trimmed V and J ends, which lost 1 base and 5 bases, there was a span of 7 bases. Germline CDR1 and CDR2: SGHDT and YYEEEE. Treatment defined: oral pan-JAK inhibitor, 5-10 mg twice daily. Details on this clone: The antigen remains unidentified.

The chain is built from TRBV5-6 and TRBJ1-6; D ambiguous. The source of this sequence is a human donor with alopecia areata. Here the sequenced sample was CD4+ T cells sorted from blood, taken at week 4, from a patient treated with tofacitinib. The CDR3 DNA reads as TGTGCCAGCAGCTTGTACCTTAATAATTCACCCCTCCACTTT. Protein sequence: CASSLYLNNSPLHF.